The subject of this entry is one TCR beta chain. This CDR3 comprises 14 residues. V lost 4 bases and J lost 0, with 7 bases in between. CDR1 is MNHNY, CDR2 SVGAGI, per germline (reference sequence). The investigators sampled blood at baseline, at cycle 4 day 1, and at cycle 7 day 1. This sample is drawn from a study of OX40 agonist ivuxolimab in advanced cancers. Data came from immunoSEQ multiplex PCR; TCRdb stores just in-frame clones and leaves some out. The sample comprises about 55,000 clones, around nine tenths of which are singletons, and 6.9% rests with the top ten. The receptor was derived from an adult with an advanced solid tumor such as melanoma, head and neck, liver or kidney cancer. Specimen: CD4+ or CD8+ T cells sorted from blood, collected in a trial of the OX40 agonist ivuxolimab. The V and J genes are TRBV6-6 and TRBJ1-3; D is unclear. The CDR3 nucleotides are TGTGCCAGCAGTTCTGGGTACTCTGGAAACACCATATATTTT. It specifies CASSSGYSGNTIYF.